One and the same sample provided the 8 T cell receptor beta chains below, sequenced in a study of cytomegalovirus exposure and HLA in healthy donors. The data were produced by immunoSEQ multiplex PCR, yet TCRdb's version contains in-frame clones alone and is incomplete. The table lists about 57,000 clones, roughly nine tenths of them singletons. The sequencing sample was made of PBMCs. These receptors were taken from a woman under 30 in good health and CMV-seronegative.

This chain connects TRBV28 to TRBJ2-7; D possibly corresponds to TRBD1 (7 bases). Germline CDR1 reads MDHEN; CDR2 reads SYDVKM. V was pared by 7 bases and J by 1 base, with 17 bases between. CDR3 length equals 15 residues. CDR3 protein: CASKSGGTSSYEQYF. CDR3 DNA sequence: TGTGCCAGCAAGTCAGGGGGGACCTCTTCCTACGAGCAGTACTTC.

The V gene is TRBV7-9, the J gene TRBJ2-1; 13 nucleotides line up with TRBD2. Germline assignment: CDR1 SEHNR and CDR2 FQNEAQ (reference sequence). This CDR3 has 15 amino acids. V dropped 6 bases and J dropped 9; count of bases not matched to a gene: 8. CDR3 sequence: CASSRTSGSKSEQFF. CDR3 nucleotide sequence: TGTGCCAGCAGTCGGACTAGCGGGAGTAAAAGTGAGCAGTTCTTC.

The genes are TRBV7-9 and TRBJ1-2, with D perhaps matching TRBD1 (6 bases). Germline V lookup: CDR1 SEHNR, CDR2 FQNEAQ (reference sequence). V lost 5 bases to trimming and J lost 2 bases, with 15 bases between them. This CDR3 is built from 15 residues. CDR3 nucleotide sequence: TGTGCCAGCAGCCCAGAAACAGGGAAAAACTATGGCTACACCTTC. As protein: CASSPETGKNYGYTF.

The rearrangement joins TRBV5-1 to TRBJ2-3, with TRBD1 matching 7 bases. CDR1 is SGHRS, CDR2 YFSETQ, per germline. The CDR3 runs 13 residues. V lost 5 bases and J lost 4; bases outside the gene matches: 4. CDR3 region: CASRLTGPDTQYF. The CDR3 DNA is TGCGCCAGCAGGCTGACAGGGCCAGATACGCAGTATTTT.

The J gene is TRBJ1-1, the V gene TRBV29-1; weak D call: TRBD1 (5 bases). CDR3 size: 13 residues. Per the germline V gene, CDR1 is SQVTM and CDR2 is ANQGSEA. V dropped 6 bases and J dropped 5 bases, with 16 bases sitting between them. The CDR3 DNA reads TGCAGCGTGATGGGACGGGGGACGACTGAAGCTTTCTTT. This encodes CSVMGRGTTEAFF.

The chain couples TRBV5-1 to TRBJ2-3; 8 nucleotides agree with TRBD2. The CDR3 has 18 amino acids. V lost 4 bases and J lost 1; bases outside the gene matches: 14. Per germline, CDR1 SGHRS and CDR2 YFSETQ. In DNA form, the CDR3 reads TGCGCCAGCAGCAGCCGGGGGGGCCTTTCATTTGGCACAGATACGCAGTATTTT. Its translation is CASSSRGGLSFGTDTQYF. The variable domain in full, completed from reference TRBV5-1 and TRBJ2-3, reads KAGVTQTPRYLIKTRGQQVTLSCSPISGHRSVSWYQQTPGQGLQFLFEYFSETQRNKGNFPGRFSGRQFSNSRSEMNVSTLELGDSALYLCASSSRGGLSFGTDTQYFGPGTRLTVL.

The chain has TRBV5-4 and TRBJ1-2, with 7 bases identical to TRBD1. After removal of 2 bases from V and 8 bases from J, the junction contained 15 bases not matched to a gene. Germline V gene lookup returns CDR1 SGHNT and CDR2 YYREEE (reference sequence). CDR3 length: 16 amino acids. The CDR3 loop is CASSFSGRGWGEGYTF. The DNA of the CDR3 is TGTGCCAGCAGCTTCTCGGGCAGGGGGTGGGGAGAAGGCTACACCTTC.

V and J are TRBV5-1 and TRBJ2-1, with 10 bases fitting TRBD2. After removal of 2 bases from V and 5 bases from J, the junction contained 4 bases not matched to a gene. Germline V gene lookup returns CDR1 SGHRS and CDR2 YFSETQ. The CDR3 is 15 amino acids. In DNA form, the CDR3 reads TGCGCCAGCAGCTTAGCGGGAGGGCTCCACAATGAGCAGTTCTTC. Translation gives CASSLAGGLHNEQFF.